This T cell receptor beta chain derives from a study of T cell responses to AZD1222 COVID-19 vaccine (dated by TCRdb to the early 2020s). General notes on the study: A total of 233 trial participants underwent TCR sequencing, of whom roughly 210 had received two doses of AZD1222 and 26 had received two doses of the MenACWY control vaccine. Trial participants were enrolled into age subgroups of 18-55, 56-69 and 70-plus years, which contained around 140, 26 and 57 TCR-sequenced participants, respectively. Here is what the overall study found, with its caveats: The 56-69-year group was small, and its depth increase did not reach significance, likely because of low power. Only five or six AZD1222 recipients were SARS-CoV-2 seropositive at baseline, limiting conclusions about previously exposed vaccinees. Because no samples from the day 14 peak response were available, repertoires could be characterized only after the peak T cell response. A significant rise in spike-specific TCR breadth and depth was observed after two AZD1222 doses relative to day 0 and relative to MenACWY recipients. Vaccine-associated CD4 TCRs spanned the whole spike protein, with dominant responses in regions 160-218 and 743-854. Epitopes outside the regions mutated in the B.1.351 and B.1.1.7 variants were reportedly recognized by nearly half of the unique spike-specific TCRs. Most participants were white British and females outnumbered males, and the authors suggested that clonal diversity may have been underestimated.

The intended sense of this specimen's time point label: about 28 days (+/-7) after the second vaccine dose. Because spike-specific TCR depth and breadth did not differ between the two schedules, AZD1222 recipients who got a second dose at roughly 4 weeks were pooled with those who got a second dose at roughly 12 weeks. Vaccinee samples came from UK trials COV001 and COV002, including a single-blind randomized controlled phase 2/3 trial of AZD1222 (ChAdOx1 nCoV-19) in healthy adults. For TCRbeta chain sequencing, PBMC samples from trial participants were taken at day 0 and at day 28 after the second dose. CDR1 is given as LNHDA and CDR2 as SQIVND, both from the germline V gene (reference sequence). There are 14 amino acids in the CDR3, from cysteine to phenylalanine inclusive. The retained sequence is limited to the CDR3, 42 bases, with the frame set at the first base. Trimming takes 8 bases off V and 3 bases off J; junction bases not matched to a gene: 8.

On this clone: This clone's antigen is unknown. There are no base qualities to consult, and no much larger clone falls within one base.

The CDR3 regions of human TCRbeta chains were subjected to immunosequencing. From the authors' description of their analysis: Repertoire TCRs were checked for matches against a reference library of SARS-CoV-2-specific TCRs that had been generated using the MIRA antigen-specificity platform. Breadth was defined as the fraction of unique TCRs that were SARS-CoV-2-associated. Depth was defined as the fraction of total T cells that were SARS-CoV-2-associated. Using the MIRA data, every spike-specific TCR was mapped to the spike region that the TCR reacted to and assigned to either a CD4 or a CD8 class. Log10-transformed breadth and depth values were compared by one-way ANOVA with Sidak's multiple comparisons tests. In its TCRdb copy, this immuneACCESS table keeps in-frame sequences only and misses some clones. Where compared with another copy, unresolved V genes explain less than half of these, and the others have no known cause. V and J calls and clone size are copied from that table; D and trimming were computed from the DNA. Here the sample has around 200,000 clones; approximately 90% occur a single time. Together, the top ten hold 26% of the sample.

The source material was peripheral blood, sampled 28 days after the second AZD1222 dose. This sequence originates from an adult who received the AZD1222 COVID-19 vaccine. This sequence uses TRBV19 and TRBJ2-7; 9 middle bases align to TRBD1. The CDR3 protein sequence reads: CASQNRGPHYEQYF. The sequenced DNA: TGTGCCAGTCAAAACAGGGGGCCCCACTACGAGCAGTACTTC.